Each of the 31 T cell receptor beta chains below was sequenced from the same sample in a study of blood T cell repertoires in COVID-19. Only in-frame clones appear in the TCRdb table, and some are missing; sequencing was by immunoSEQ multiplex PCR. The table shows more than 250,000 clones, with more than 85% occurring only once. Sequencing was performed on PBMCs or T cells enriched from blood (not recorded which). These receptors were taken from a woman in her twenties or thirties who had recovered from COVID-19.

The gene calls are TRBV21-1 and TRBJ1-1. TRBV21-1 is noted as a pseudogene. The CDR3 extends over 11 amino acids. The CDR3 DNA reads as TGTGCCGCGAACCCTAACACTGAAGCTTTCTTT. Translating gives CAANPNTEAFF.

This rearrangement joins TRBV21-1 to TRBJ2-5; the table calls TRBD1, which could not be checked here. TRBV21-1 is labeled a pseudogene. The CDR3 is 16 residues long. Written as DNA, the CDR3 is TGTGCCAGCAGCTTCGGGACAGGGGGAACTCAAGAGACCCAGTACTTC. Encoded protein: CASSFGTGGTQETQYF.

This chain joins TRBV10-3 and TRBJ1-2; a possible D gene is TRBD1 (5 bases). This CDR3 contains 14 residues. The V gene's germline CDR1 is ENHRY and CDR2 SYGVKD. The V end was cut by 8 bases, the J end by 3 bases, with 16 bases between. The CDR3 sequence: CAIGPHGGDYGYTF. CDR3 DNA: TGTGCCATCGGACCCCACGGGGGGGACTATGGCTACACCTTC.

The chain links TRBV7-2 to TRBJ2-1; D possibly corresponds to TRBD2 (6 bases). CDR1 is SGHTA and CDR2 is FQGNSA in the germline V gene. The V end was cut by 0 bases, the J end by 9 bases, with 15 bases between. This CDR3 is built from 15 residues. Here the CDR3 DNA reads TGTGCCAGCAGCTTAGCCTCGACTAGGATGATTGAGCAGTTCTTC. Translated: CASSLASTRMIEQFF.

The chain employs TRBV9 and TRBJ2-5; TRBD2 aligns across 11 bases. This CDR3 is built from 16 residues. The germline gives CDR1 SGDLS, CDR2 YYNGEE. Unmatched junction bases numbered 2, after V lost 0 bases and J lost 1 base. The CDR3 protein is CASSVGGTSGQETQYF. The CDR3 DNA is TGTGCCAGCAGCGTAGGAGGGACTAGCGGCCAAGAGACCCAGTACTTC.

The rearrangement joins TRBV28 to TRBJ1-4; 9 bases map to TRBD1. This CDR3 spans 17 amino acids. Trimming removed 8 bases from V and 3 bases from J; junction bases left unmatched: 13. Germline V gene lookup returns CDR1 MDHEN and CDR2 SYDVKM. The CDR3 region is CASHSLGTGISNEKLFF. CDR3 coding DNA: TGTGCCAGCCATTCCCTCGGGACAGGGATTTCTAATGAAAAACTGTTTTTT.

This clone appeared once. The V and J genes are TRBV6-5 and TRBJ1-6, with 7 nucleotides matching TRBD1. The germline V gene encodes CDR1 MNHEY and CDR2 SVGAGI. The CDR3 has 14 residues. V lost 6 bases and J lost 8; bases outside the gene matches: 7. CDR3 sequence reads: CASSHGTEDSPLHF. CDR3 in DNA: TGTGCCAGCAGCCATGGGACAGAGGATTCACCCCTCCACTTT.

The chain couples TRBV5-1 to TRBJ2-1; 7 positions match TRBD1. This CDR3 region has 15 residues. V shed 3 bases, J shed 7 bases, and the junction held 10 bases outside the gene matches. In germline, CDR1 is SGHRS, CDR2 YFSETQ. The CDR3 DNA follows: TGCGCCAGCAGCTACTTAACAGGGGTTAGGAATGAGCAGTTCTTC. It encodes CASSYLTGVRNEQFF.

This clone was picked up one time. This chain uses TRBV7-2 with TRBJ2-7; 9 bases align to TRBD1. After removal of 5 bases from V and 2 bases from J, the junction contained 7 bases not matched to a gene. CDR1 and CDR2 (germline): SGHTA, FQGNSA. The CDR3 covers 15 residues. The CDR3 DNA follows: TGTGCCAGCAGCCGGCCGGGACAGGGAGCCTACGAGCAGTACTTC. It encodes CASSRPGQGAYEQYF.

This clone was seen just once. This sequence joins TRBV28 and TRBJ1-2, with D perhaps matching TRBD1 (6 bases). CDR1 is MDHEN and CDR2 is SYDVKM in the germline V gene. The germline V and J ends were trimmed by 3 bases and 7 bases, with 18 bases remaining between them. The CDR3 totals 15 residues. The CDR3 spells CASSFGGTMYGGYTF. The CDR3 DNA reads TGTGCCAGCAGTTTCGGGGGGACAATGTACGGTGGCTACACCTTC.

This clone was observed a few times. The V gene is TRBV25-1, the J gene TRBJ2-1; 7 bases match TRBD1. CDR3 length: 14 amino acids. Trimming removed 5 bases from V and 8 bases from J; junction bases left unmatched: 9. Germline CDR1 reads MGHDK; CDR2 reads SYGVNS. This chain's CDR3 is CASSPLTGIDEQFF. CDR3 coding DNA: TGTGCCAGCAGTCCCCTGACAGGGATCGATGAGCAGTTCTTC.

The rearrangement uses TRBV28 and TRBJ1-2, with TRBD1 matching over 9 bases. Germline V gene sequence: CDR1 MDHEN, CDR2 SYDVKM. This CDR3 has 11 amino acids. V was pared by 8 bases and J by 8 bases, with 3 bases of the junction left unmatched. The CDR3 spells CASGDRAGYTF. CDR3 nucleotide sequence: TGTGCCAGCGGGGACAGGGCCGGCTACACCTTC.

V and J are TRBV4-3 and TRBJ2-3; D possibly corresponds to TRBD2 (6 bases). V was shortened by 1 base and J by 6 bases, with 11 bases between the two germline ends. The CDR3 has 14 residues. Germline V lookup: CDR1 LGHNA, CDR2 YSLEER. The DNA of the CDR3 is TGCGCCAGCAGCCAAGGGGCGGGGAGGGATACGCAGTATTTT. It is translated as CASSQGAGRDTQYF.

V usage is TRBV1 and J usage is TRBJ2-1; TRBD2 is the table's D call and was not checked against the DNA. TRBV1 is shown as a pseudogene. The CDR3 covers 19 residues. CDR3 sequence reads: CTSSQGLRGGGKSYNEQFF. As DNA, the CDR3 is TGCACCAGCAGCCAAGGGCTCAGAGGTGGCGGGAAGTCCTACAATGAGCAGTTCTTC.

In its sample, this clone was seen a few times. The chain is built from TRBV5-5 and TRBJ2-7; 8 bases line up with TRBD1. The CDR3 extends over 14 amino acids. Germline values: CDR1 SGHKS, CDR2 YYEKEE (reference sequence). Unmatched junction bases numbered 5, after V lost 2 bases and J lost 4 bases. CDR3 loop: CASSLGTGPYEQYF. CDR3 DNA: TGTGCCAGCAGCTTAGGGACAGGACCTTACGAGCAGTACTTC.

The chain uses TRBV4-1 and TRBJ1-6; no clear D. V lost 1 base, J lost 9 bases, and 7 bases lay in between. The length of the CDR3 is 13 residues. Germline loops: CDR1 MGHRA, CDR2 YSYEKL. CDR3 region: CASSQGSPSPLHF. The CDR3 nucleotides read TGCGCCAGCAGCCAAGGCAGTCCTTCACCCCTCCACTTT.

This rearrangement joins TRBV5-4 to TRBJ2-7; weak D call: TRBD1 (5 bases). This CDR3 is 14 amino acids long. Germline V CDR1 and CDR2: SGHNT, YYREEE (reference sequence). Trimming took off 4 bases at V and 2 bases at J, with 13 bases between the two ends. CDR3 amino acids: CASSTQENAYEQYF. The CDR3 coding sequence is TGTGCCAGCAGCACACAGGAGAACGCCTACGAGCAGTACTTC.

This chain links TRBV12-3 or TRBV12-4 with TRBJ1-2; a weak D match, TRBD1 (6 bases). This CDR3 comprises 13 residues. The germline V and J ends were trimmed by 3 bases and 3 bases, with 8 bases remaining between them. The CDR3 DNA follows: TGTGCCAGCAGTTTTCAGGGGCACTATGGCTACACCTTC. It specifies CASSFQGHYGYTF.

The rearrangement joins TRBV12-3 or TRBV12-4 to TRBJ2-7, with unresolved D. CDR3 size: 12 residues. V lost 3 bases, J lost 7 bases, and 10 bases lay in between. The CDR3 sequence is CASSFGPNEQYF. In DNA form, the CDR3 reads TGTGCCAGCAGTTTCGGTCCTAATGAGCAGTACTTC.

The chain employs TRBV11-2 and TRBJ2-1, with 7 nucleotides matching TRBD2. The CDR3 covers 12 residues. J was trimmed by 3 bases and V by 11 bases; bases with no gene match: 4. The germline V gene has CDR1 SGHAT and CDR2 FQNNGV. The CDR3, as DNA: TGTGCCCTCAGCGGGAACTACAATGAGCAGTTCTTC. It is translated as CALSGNYNEQFF.

The gene calls are TRBV28 and TRBJ2-7; D is possibly TRBD1 (5 bases). Trimming took 8 bases from V and 4 from J, leaving 12 bases between them. Germline V lookup: CDR1 MDHEN, CDR2 SYDVKM. This CDR3 spans 12 amino acids. CDR3 sequence reads: CASSSGRYEQYF. The DNA for the CDR3 is TGTGCCAGCTCGTCAGGGCGGTACGAGCAGTACTTC.

This chain joins TRBV27 and TRBJ2-7; 9 nucleotides match TRBD2. In germline, CDR1 is MNHEY, CDR2 SMNVEV (reference sequence). The CDR3 runs to 18 residues. Losses at the gene ends were 3 bases for V and 2 bases for J; bases not matched to a gene: 14. In DNA form, the CDR3 reads TGTGCCAGCAGTTTTCAGGGGCCTAGCGGGGCAACCCCCTACGAGCAGTACTTC. Amino acids: CASSFQGPSGATPYEQYF.

The rearrangement links TRBV7-3 to TRBJ1-2; D remains ambiguous. V lost 1 base and J 4 bases, leaving 7 bases between the germline ends. This CDR3 contains 13 residues. The germline gives CDR1 SGHTA, CDR2 FQGTGA. The CDR3 is CASSLKAGYGYTF. The DNA for the CDR3 is TGTGCCAGCAGCTTAAAAGCAGGCTATGGCTACACCTTC.

The chain is built from TRBV10-2 and TRBJ2-1; D is possibly TRBD2 (6 bases). In germline, CDR1 is WSHSY, CDR2 SAAADI. This CDR3 contains 14 residues. Trimming took 6 bases from V and 5 from J, leaving 14 bases between them. CDR3 coding DNA: TGCGCCAGCAGACGGGGCGGGGTAAACAATGAGCAGTTCTTC. This sequence encodes CASRRGGVNNEQFF.

V gene TRBV5-8 combines with J gene TRBJ2-1; 7 nucleotides line up with TRBD1. The CDR3 spans 17 residues. CDR1 is SGHTS and CDR2 is YDEGEE in the germline V gene. V lost 1 base to trimming and J lost 0 bases; unmatched junction nucleotides: 7. CDR3 residues: CASSLRGTALSYNEQFF. For the CDR3, the DNA is TGTGCCAGCAGCTTGAGGGGGACAGCACTCTCCTACAATGAGCAGTTCTTC.

This rearrangement joins TRBV4-1 to TRBJ1-4; D might be TRBD1 (5 bases). V was cut by 4 bases and J by 5 bases, with 23 bases left in between. The germline V gene encodes CDR1 MGHRA and CDR2 YSYEKL. The CDR3 is 18 residues long. The CDR3 DNA follows: TGCGCCAGCAGCCTCACCCCCGGTGGGGGGTCCCCAAATGAAAAACTGTTTTTT. The encoded protein is CASSLTPGGGSPNEKLFF.

This clone was found once. V usage is TRBV4-2 and J usage is TRBJ1-3, with 7 bases identical to TRBD1. Germline V gene lookup returns CDR1 LGHNA and CDR2 YNFKEQ. This CDR3 has 15 residues. Germline trimming cut 2 bases from V and 0 bases from J; bases unmatched to any gene: 1. CDR3: CASSQSGGSGNTIYF. The DNA for the CDR3 is TGTGCCAGCAGCCAATCAGGGGGCTCTGGAAACACCATATATTTT.

The chain employs TRBV12-3 or TRBV12-4 and TRBJ2-5; D gene uncertain. This CDR3 has 11 amino acids. The germline V and J ends were trimmed by 6 bases and 5 bases, with 7 bases remaining between them. CDR3 sequence (DNA): TGTGCCAGCAGCGTTCGGGAGACCCAGTACTTC. Amino acids: CASSVRETQYF.

This clone was found once. The CDR3 sequence: CASRTLGGIADTQYF. In nucleotides, the CDR3 is TGTGCCAGCAGGACCCTTGGCGGGATCGCAGATACGCAGTATTTT. J is TRBJ2-3 and V is TRBV27, with a possible D match to TRBD2 (6 bases). The V end was cut by 6 bases, the J end by 4 bases, with 17 bases between. The CDR3 length is 15 residues. Germline assignment: CDR1 MNHEY and CDR2 SMNVEV (reference sequence).

V and J are TRBV9 and TRBJ2-4; TRBD1 agrees at 9 bases. Germline V gene sequence: CDR1 SGDLS, CDR2 YYNGEE. CDR3 length equals 18 residues. The V and J ends lost 4 bases and 8 bases, in that order; junction bases with no gene match: 19. CDR3 region: CASSLRGGQQGASDIQYF. Written as DNA, the CDR3 is TGTGCCAGCAGCCTCCGGGGAGGGCAACAGGGGGCTAGTGACATTCAGTACTTC.

This clone was counted a single time. The chain carries TRBV5-5 and TRBJ2-1, with a tentative D call TRBD1 (6 bases). CDR1 and CDR2 from the germline V gene are SGHKS and YYEKEE (reference sequence). V lost 4 bases and J lost 7, with 9 bases in between. This CDR3 has 12 residues. CDR3 protein: CASSPQGNEQFF. The CDR3 region has the DNA TGTGCCAGCAGCCCCCAGGGGAATGAGCAGTTCTTC.